Sequencing of this T cell receptor beta chain was carried out in a study of T cells after yellow fever vaccination. This clonotype was counted between two and nine times. As yet, its antigen is unknown. Using its own MiXCR run on the 5' RACE reads, TCRdb lists one record per CDR3 protein. The sample contains just under 600,000 distinct CDR3 sequences, 13% of which appear only once. Study-wide points: At around 95% for CD4 and 88% for CD8, most primary-vaccination clones showed up again after the booster. Clonotype sharing between CD4 and CD8 compartments was small.

V was pared by 5 bases and J by 5 bases, with 5 bases of the junction left unmatched. The CDR3 spans 13 residues. Germline CDR1 is DFQATT and CDR2 is SNEGSKA (reference sequence). The TCR was taken from a man aged 25-40 years who received the YFV17D yellow fever vaccine. This chain joins TRBV20-1 and TRBJ2-1; 8 bases are shared with TRBD2. Sequencing used PBMCs, obtained on the day of the yellow fever booster vaccination. The CDR3 here is CSASGGSNNEQFF. CDR3 nucleotide sequence: TGCAGTGCTTCGGGGGGGAGTAACAATGAGCAGTTCTTC.